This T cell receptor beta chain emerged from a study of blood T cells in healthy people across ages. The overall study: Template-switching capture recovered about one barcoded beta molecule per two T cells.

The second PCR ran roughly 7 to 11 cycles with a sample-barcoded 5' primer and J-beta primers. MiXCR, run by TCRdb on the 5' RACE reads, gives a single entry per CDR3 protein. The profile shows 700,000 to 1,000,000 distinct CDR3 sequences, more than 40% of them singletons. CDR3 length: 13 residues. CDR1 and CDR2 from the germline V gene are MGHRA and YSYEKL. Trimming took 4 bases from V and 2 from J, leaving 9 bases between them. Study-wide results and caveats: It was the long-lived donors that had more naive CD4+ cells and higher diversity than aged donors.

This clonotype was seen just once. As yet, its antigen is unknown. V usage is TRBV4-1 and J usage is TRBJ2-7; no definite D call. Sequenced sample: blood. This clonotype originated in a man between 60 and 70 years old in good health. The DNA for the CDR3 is TGCGCCAGCAGCCGAGTTGAAGCCTACGAGCAGTACTTC. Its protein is CASSRVEAYEQYF.